Shown below are 26 T cell receptor beta chains from a single sample sequenced in a study of response to subunit inactivated influenza vaccine. TCRdb called the RT-PCR reads again in MiXCR, with one record for every CDR3 protein. In the table there are about 480,000 distinct CDR3 sequences, less than 30% of which are singletons. The material sequenced was CD4+ T cells sorted from PBMCs, taken 5 days after vaccination. The receptors shown here come from a man aged 50 to 59 who received an inactivated influenza vaccine.

This clonotype was counted a few times. The V and J genes are TRBV30 and TRBJ2-3, with 8 bases lining up with TRBD2. From germline, CDR1 is GTSNPN and CDR2 SVGIG (reference sequence). V lost 1 base, J lost 3 bases, and 3 bases stayed unmatched. This CDR3 has 14 amino acids. The DNA for the CDR3 is TGTGCCTGGAGTGGTGGCGGGAGGACAGATACGCAGTATTTT. Translation gives CAWSGGGRTDTQYF.

V and J are TRBV12-3 or TRBV12-4 and TRBJ1-1, with TRBD1 identical over 12 bases. The CDR3 length is 15 residues. The V gene end was trimmed by 5 bases and the J gene end by 6 bases; junction bases not matched to a gene: 7. The CDR3 DNA reads TGTGCCAGCAGTCTCCGGGACAGGGGGCCATCTGAAGCTTTCTTT. This gives the protein CASSLRDRGPSEAFF.

The chain couples TRBV30 to TRBJ1-4; D call uncertain. Trimming pared 6 bases from V and 2 bases from J, leaving 10 bases between. Germline V gives CDR1 GTSNPN, CDR2 SVGIG (reference sequence). This CDR3 region has 13 residues. This CDR3 reads CACQETTNEKLFF. CDR3 bases: TGTGCCTGCCAGGAGACGACTAATGAAAAACTGTTTTTT.

The chain employs TRBV7-9 and TRBJ2-4; 9 bases are shared with TRBD1. CDR3 length equals 17 residues. Trimming at V came to 4 bases and at J to 2 bases, leaving 9 bases not matched to a gene. Germline V lookup: CDR1 SEHNR, CDR2 FQNEAQ (reference sequence). The CDR3 sequence: CASSSPLTGGTKNIQYF. In nucleotides, the CDR3 is TGTGCCAGCAGCTCCCCTTTGACAGGGGGGACCAAAAACATTCAGTACTTC.

This chain joins TRBV7-9 and TRBJ2-7; D call uncertain. This CDR3 is 14 amino acids long. Trimming shortened V by 4 bases and J by 4 bases, and 14 bases separated the two germline ends. CDR1 is SEHNR, CDR2 FQNEAQ, per germline (reference sequence). The CDR3 spells CASSSSDGMYEQYF. As DNA, the CDR3 is TGTGCCAGCAGCTCCTCGGACGGAATGTACGAGCAGTACTTC.

This clonotype was observed a few times. This chain uses TRBV12-3 or TRBV12-4 with TRBJ2-7; no definite D call. The CDR3 is made up of 14 amino acids. Trimming shortened V by 6 bases and J by 4 bases, and 16 bases separated the two germline ends. CDR3: CASSYMGSTYEQYF. CDR3 in DNA: TGTGCCAGCAGCTATATGGGCTCGACTTACGAGCAGTACTTC.

The chain recombines TRBV20-1 with TRBJ2-7; 7 bases match TRBD1. The CDR3 covers 16 residues. The V gene end was trimmed by 0 bases and the J gene end by 2 bases; junction bases not matched to a gene: 10. Germline CDR1 reads DFQATT; CDR2 reads SNEGSKA (reference sequence). This CDR3 reads CSARDWGRTGPYEQYF. The CDR3, as DNA: TGCAGTGCTAGAGATTGGGGGCGGACAGGACCCTACGAGCAGTACTTC.

J is TRBJ2-1 and V is TRBV15, with 13 bases aligning to TRBD2. CDR3 length: 16 amino acids. Losses at the gene ends were 1 base for V and 8 bases for J; bases not matched to a gene: 5. Germline V CDR1 and CDR2: LNHNV, YYDKDF (reference sequence). This CDR3 is CATSRGTSGRVDEQFF. CDR3 bases: TGTGCCACCAGCAGAGGGACTAGCGGGAGAGTCGATGAGCAGTTCTTC.

This clonotype was recorded at least ten times. The V gene is TRBV7-2, the J gene TRBJ1-1; D ambiguous. The CDR3 has 13 amino acids. Trimming removed 1 base at V and 1 base at J, with 4 bases between. Germline loops: CDR1 SGHTA, CDR2 FQGNSA. The CDR3 DNA reads as TGTGCCAGCAGCTTAGTGGGGAACACTGAAGCTTTCTTT. As protein: CASSLVGNTEAFF.

This clonotype showed up just a few times. V usage is TRBV6-1 and J usage is TRBJ1-5, with TRBD1 matching 9 bases. Germline CDR1 reads MNHNS; CDR2 reads SASEGT. V was clipped by 8 bases and J by 7 bases; unmatched bases: 15. The length of the CDR3 is 16 residues. The CDR3 here is CASAFSKQGAKQPQHF. CDR3 nucleotides: TGTGCCAGCGCCTTTTCTAAACAGGGGGCTAAACAGCCCCAGCATTTT.

This rearrangement joins TRBV6-5 to TRBJ1-1, with 7 bases identical to TRBD1. J gave up 6 bases and V 2 bases, and 3 bases lay outside the gene matches. The CDR3 is 13 residues long. Germline V gives CDR1 MNHEY, CDR2 SVGAGI. The CDR3 reads CASSYLGGPEAFF. The CDR3 DNA reads TGTGCCAGCAGTTACCTAGGGGGCCCTGAAGCTTTCTTT.

The V and J genes are TRBV20-1 and TRBJ1-2; no definite D call. This CDR3 is 13 amino acids long. Germline CDR1 DFQATT, CDR2 SNEGSKA (reference sequence). Trimming stripped 5 bases from V and 6 bases from J, with 16 bases between. CDR3 residues: CSADLGPGHGYTF. For the CDR3, the DNA is TGCAGTGCTGACCTCGGACCGGGCCATGGCTACACCTTC.

The table lists this clonotype with a few counts. V gene TRBV6-2 or TRBV6-3 combines with J gene TRBJ2-1, with D possibly being TRBD1 (6 bases). The germline gives CDR1 MNHEY, CDR2 SVGEGT. The length of the CDR3 is 12 residues. Trimming took off 6 bases at V and 7 bases at J, with 10 bases between the two ends. CDR3 coding DNA: TGTGCCAGCAGCCGAGACAGGAATGAGCAGTTCTTC. Translating gives CASSRDRNEQFF.

This clonotype showed up many times. This sequence joins TRBV9 and TRBJ1-6, with 7 bases fitting TRBD1. The CDR3 is 17 residues long. Germline-derived CDR1 and CDR2 are SGDLS and YYNGEE. V was clipped by 2 bases and J by 4 bases; unmatched bases: 9. The chain's CDR3 is CASSVRRGGQYNSPLHF. CDR3 nucleotides: TGTGCCAGCAGCGTTAGAAGAGGGGGACAGTATAATTCACCCCTCCACTTT. The entire variable domain, with the rest obtained from reference TRBV9 and TRBJ1-6, is as follows: DSGVTQTPKHLITATGQRVTLRCSPRSGDLSVYWYQQSLDQGLQFLIQYYNGEERAKGNILERFSAQQFPDLHSELNLSSLELGDSALYFCASSVRRGGQYNSPLHFGNGTRLTVT.

The chain links TRBV20-1 to TRBJ2-1; 8 bases line up with TRBD1. CDR1 is DFQATT and CDR2 is SNEGSKA in the germline V gene (reference sequence). The CDR3 totals 16 residues. V trimming: 6 bases; J trimming: 6 bases; junction bases outside the gene matches: 16. The CDR3 loop reads CSAEDREVWGGNEQFF. CDR3 nucleotides: TGCAGTGCCGAGGACAGGGAAGTTTGGGGAGGCAATGAGCAGTTCTTC.

This clonotype was counted only a few times. The gene calls are TRBV7-2 and TRBJ2-7; D remains ambiguous. The V gene lost 8 bases and the J gene lost 4 bases, with 9 bases spanning the gap. The CDR3 loop spans 11 amino acids. Looked up from germline, CDR1 is SGHTA and CDR2 is FQGNSA. CDR3 amino acids: CASSHQYEQYF. The CDR3 region has the DNA TGTGCCAGCTCCCACCAGTACGAGCAGTACTTC.

The chain is built from TRBV29-1 and TRBJ2-1; the match to TRBD2 covers 8 bases. Trimming at V came to 4 bases and at J to 7 bases, leaving 21 bases not matched to a gene. Germline V gene data show CDR1 as SQVTM and CDR2 as ANQGSEA. This CDR3 is built from 18 residues. In nucleotides, the CDR3 is TGCAGCGTTGGTGGTCGGCCGGGGGGGCCCACCTTTAAGAATGAGCAGTTCTTC. The encoded protein is CSVGGRPGGPTFKNEQFF.

This clonotype has a handful of counts. V is TRBV6-5 and J is TRBJ1-2; 10 bases align to TRBD1. CDR1 and CDR2 from the germline V gene are MNHEY and SVGAGI. V was clipped by 2 bases and J by 7 bases; unmatched bases: 7. The CDR3 has 15 amino acids. The CDR3 sequence: CASSYRQTGGGGYTF. For the CDR3, the DNA is TGTGCCAGCAGTTACCGACAGACAGGGGGCGGTGGCTACACCTTC.

The V call is TRBV4-2, the J call TRBJ2-5; TRBD2 might be the D (6 bases). The CDR3 contains 15 residues. Trimming took off 4 bases at V and 3 bases at J, with 15 bases between the two ends. Germline V gene data show CDR1 as LGHNA and CDR2 as YNFKEQ. CDR3 DNA: TGTGCCAGCAGCCCGGATAGGAGGGCTGAAGAGACCCAGTACTTC. Its translation is CASSPDRRAEETQYF.

This clonotype was seen more than once but under ten times. The chain links TRBV29-1 to TRBJ2-1; TRBD1 matches at 7 bases. The germline V gene has CDR1 SQVTM and CDR2 ANQGSEA. Losses at the gene ends were 7 bases for V and 7 bases for J; bases not matched to a gene: 7. This CDR3 region has 12 residues. CDR3 sequence: CSADRVRNEQFF. Here the CDR3 DNA reads TGCAGCGCCGACAGGGTAAGGAATGAGCAGTTCTTC.

The chain joins TRBV28 to TRBJ1-4; D unclear. The CDR3 contains 16 residues. Trimming stripped 2 bases from V and 0 bases from J, with 10 bases between. Germline CDR1 MDHEN, CDR2 SYDVKM. This chain's CDR3 is CASSLRIDATNEKLFF. CDR3 sequence (DNA): TGTGCCAGCAGTTTAAGAATTGATGCAACTAATGAAAAACTGTTTTTT.

The chain has TRBV3-1 and TRBJ1-1; 7 positions agree with TRBD1. V shed 3 bases, J shed 5 bases, and the junction held 9 bases outside the gene matches. The CDR3 has 15 amino acids. Looked up from germline, CDR1 is LGHDT and CDR2 is YNNKEL (reference sequence). The CDR3 sequence: CASSQRQGVKTEAFF. The CDR3 DNA reads as TGTGCCAGCAGCCAGCGTCAGGGGGTAAAAACTGAAGCTTTCTTT.

The V call is TRBV7-2, the J call TRBJ2-2; 9 nucleotides align to TRBD1. Losses at the gene ends were 5 bases for V and 4 bases for J; bases not matched to a gene: 8. Germline CDR1 and CDR2: SGHTA and FQGNSA. The CDR3 loop spans 16 amino acids. The CDR3, as DNA: TGTGCCAGCAGCGCGAACAGGGGGCTCGTCACCGGGGAGCTGTTTTTT. It specifies CASSANRGLVTGELFF.

In this sample, this clonotype turned up a few times. This chain uses TRBV4-3 with TRBJ2-7; D is undetermined. The V gene's germline CDR1 is LGHNA and CDR2 YSLEER. The V end lost 0 bases, the J end lost 1 base, and 10 bases lay between the germline ends. This CDR3 region has 15 residues. The CDR3 protein is CASSQDFRSSYEQYF. Written as DNA, the CDR3 is TGCGCCAGCAGCCAAGATTTCAGGAGTTCCTACGAGCAGTACTTC.

This clonotype was seen a handful of times. Here the CDR3 reads CASSAGPAADTQYF. The CDR3 bases are TGTGCCAGCAGCGCGGGACCAGCAGCAGATACGCAGTATTTT. The chain uses TRBV9 and TRBJ2-3; the D call may be TRBD1 or TRBD2 (5 bases each). Germline loops: CDR1 SGDLS, CDR2 YYNGEE. The CDR3 has 14 residues. Trimming removed 3 bases from V and 4 bases from J, with 12 bases in between.

This clonotype was picked up one time. The V gene is TRBV5-1, the J gene TRBJ2-1, with 11 bases matching TRBD2. This CDR3 spans 17 amino acids. Germline trimming cut 0 bases from V and 3 bases from J; bases unmatched to any gene: 5. CDR1 and CDR2 from the germline V gene are SGHRS and YFSETQ. This CDR3 reads CASSLALLAGDYNEQFF. The CDR3 coding sequence is TGCGCCAGCAGCTTGGCCCTACTAGCGGGGGACTACAATGAGCAGTTCTTC. The full variable domain, its missing parts supplied by reference TRBV5-1 and TRBJ2-1, is KAGVTQTPRYLIKTRGQQVTLSCSPISGHRSVSWYQQTPGQGLQFLFEYFSETQRNKGNFPGRFSGRQFSNSRSEMNVSTLELGDSALYLCASSLALLAGDYNEQFFGPGTRLTVL.